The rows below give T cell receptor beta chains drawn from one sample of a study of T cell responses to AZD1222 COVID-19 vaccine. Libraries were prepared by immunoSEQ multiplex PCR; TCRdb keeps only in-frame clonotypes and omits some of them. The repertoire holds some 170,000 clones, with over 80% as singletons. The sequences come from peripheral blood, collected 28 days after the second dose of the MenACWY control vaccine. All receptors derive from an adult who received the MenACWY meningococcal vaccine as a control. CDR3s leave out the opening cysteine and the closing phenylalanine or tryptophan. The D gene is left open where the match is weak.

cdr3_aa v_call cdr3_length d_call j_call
ASSLVGGTLETQY TRBV11-2 13 NA TRBJ2-5
ASSLSGGTRQAETQY TRBV7-2 15 NA TRBJ2-5
ASSQRFQETQY TRBV6-5 11 NA TRBJ2-5
ASRSTSGSSYEQY TRBV19 13 TRBD2 TRBJ2-7
ASRDRTGGNYGYT TRBV7-2 13 TRBD1 TRBJ1-2
ATSITGVGYNEKLF TRBV15 14 TRBD1 TRBJ1-4
ASSVEAPTYNEQF TRBV9 13 NA TRBJ2-1
ASSLVPENTEAF TRBV5-1 12 NA TRBJ1-1
ASSAAGEQY TRBV9 9 NA TRBJ2-7
ASSLGSSGRGRNEQF TRBV7-6 15 TRBD2 TRBJ2-1
ASSLVRPTTRGYT TRBV5-8 13 NA TRBJ1-2
ASRSGGRRSEAF TRBV27 12 NA TRBJ1-1
ASMRPGSSYEQY TRBV28 12 NA TRBJ2-7
ASSYSTGEKLF TRBV6-6 11 NA TRBJ1-4
ATRPGTSTDTQY TRBV24-1 12 NA TRBJ2-3
ASSPGSGANVLT TRBV18 12 NA TRBJ2-6
ASSFDRVYGYT TRBV6-5 11 TRBD1 TRBJ1-2
ASSRQTGSGNTIY TRBV3-1/TRBV3-2 13 TRBD1 TRBJ1-3
ASSQVGASMNTEAF TRBV3-1/TRBV3-2 14 NA TRBJ1-1
ASSEDRVGYNEQF TRBV6-1 13 NA TRBJ2-1
ASSQDRNTQY TRBV14 10 NA TRBJ2-3
ASSEVYRGDTEAF TRBV6-1 13 NA TRBJ1-1
AWTSRGTAGNTIY TRBV30 13 TRBD1 TRBJ1-3
ASSFTGLAYNEQF TRBV7-2 13 NA TRBJ2-1
ASSVGQFSGNTIY TRBV9 13 NA TRBJ1-3
ASSYVGGTEQY TRBV6-1 11 NA TRBJ2-7
ASSVSGQGTNGYT TRBV9 13 TRBD1 TRBJ1-2
ATLGGPGYGYT TRBV19 11 NA TRBJ1-2
ASSMVGTQPQH TRBV19 11 NA TRBJ1-5
SASRDGRADGELF TRBV20-1 13 TRBD2 TRBJ2-2
ASSARGTANYGYT TRBV19 13 NA TRBJ1-2
ASRTTGSHEQY TRBV27 11 NA TRBJ2-7
ASSHRESFSSGNTIY TRBV23-1 15 NA TRBJ1-3
ASSLGTGPNYGYT TRBV27 13 TRBD1 TRBJ1-2
ASSSAAGRQY TRBV5-1 10 NA TRBJ2-7
ASSQDVTGAADTQY TRBV4-3 14 NA TRBJ2-3
ASSQSAVETWTYEQY TRBV4-3 15 NA TRBJ2-7
ASSLWAGGGPDTQY TRBV7-2 14 TRBD2 TRBJ2-3
AWSLSYSNQPQH TRBV30 12 NA TRBJ1-5
ASSPSLGVNEQF TRBV18 12 NA TRBJ2-1
ATSRDHTGYT TRBV15 10 NA TRBJ1-2
SVETGDYGYT TRBV29-1 10 TRBD1 TRBJ1-2
ASSIGQGSSYEQY TRBV19 13 TRBD1 TRBJ2-7
ASSLDRGGVEKLF TRBV11-2 13 NA TRBJ1-4
ARIERNTGELF TRBV30 11 NA TRBJ2-2
ASSLVPQSSYEQY TRBV7-9 13 NA TRBJ2-7
ATSGGTDFQGNQPQH TRBV24-1 15 NA TRBJ1-5
ASSPPSLVYEQY TRBV7-2 12 NA TRBJ2-7
ASSPSKGQDSYEQY TRBV4-3 14 TRBD1 TRBJ2-7